Here is one TCR beta chain with its context. The antigen is unknown. The V gene lost 8 bases and the J gene lost 3 bases, with 10 bases spanning the gap. The CDR3 runs to 12 residues. CDR1 is LNHDA and CDR2 is SQIVND in the germline V gene (reference sequence). Vbeta (60) and Jbeta (13) primers were used in the PCR. The method was immunoSEQ multiplex PCR; TCRdb's version includes in-frame clones alone and lacks a portion of them. This sample has 130,000 or so clones, with roughly 80% found just once. This sample is drawn from a study of cytomegalovirus exposure and HLA in healthy donors. Notes on the study in general: Exclusion applied to some V segments, including TRBV6-2 and TRBV6-3, as they were indistinguishable.

The source material was PBMCs. This chain uses TRBV19 with TRBJ1-2, with no clear D. The receptor's source is a female donor in good health and CMV-seronegative. The CDR3 DNA sequence: TGTGCCAGTCAAGGAGGTTACTATGGCTACACCTTC. This sequence encodes CASQGGYYGYTF.